This entry lists 26 T cell receptor beta chains sequenced from one sample in a study of OX40 agonist ivuxolimab in advanced cancers. Data came from immunoSEQ multiplex PCR; TCRdb stores just in-frame clones and leaves some out. The sample includes around 61,000 clones, around 84% of them seen just once. The specimen was CD4+ or CD8+ T cells sorted from blood, collected in a trial of the OX40 agonist ivuxolimab. The receptors originated from an adult with an advanced solid tumor such as melanoma, head and neck, liver or kidney cancer.

The chain employs TRBV5-4 and TRBJ2-7, with TRBD2 identical over 8 bases. CDR1 is SGHNT, CDR2 YYREEE, per germline (reference sequence). The ends lost 3 bases at V and 7 bases at J; junction bases unmatched: 9. The CDR3 length is 14 residues. The CDR3 DNA follows: TGTGCCAGCAGCTCCGCCGGACTAGCCGGAGAGCAGTACTTC. Amino acid sequence: CASSSAGLAGEQYF.

The chain links TRBV19 to TRBJ2-1; unclear D gene. The CDR3 loop spans 12 amino acids. V lost 3 bases to trimming and J lost 5 bases, with 5 bases between them. Per the germline V gene, CDR1 is LNHDA and CDR2 is SQIVND (reference sequence). In DNA, the CDR3 is TGTGCCAGTAGTATCTTAAACAATGAGCAGTTCTTC. Amino acid sequence: CASSILNNEQFF.

V usage is TRBV7-3 and J usage is TRBJ2-1; no reliable D call. V was clipped by 2 bases and J by 4 bases, with 6 bases between them. The CDR3 consists of 13 residues. Germline V gives CDR1 SGHTA, CDR2 FQGTGA. CDR3: CASSLGDYNEQFF. The CDR3 DNA is TGTGCCAGCAGCTTAGGGGATTACAATGAGCAGTTCTTC.

The rearrangement uses TRBV5-1 and TRBJ1-3, with 7 bases lining up with TRBD1. The CDR3 length is 16 residues. The junction had 5 bases not matched to a gene; V was cut back by 2 bases and J by 0 bases. Germline values: CDR1 SGHRS, CDR2 YFSETQ. The CDR3 here is CASSLGQESSGNTIYF. The CDR3 bases are TGCGCCAGCAGCTTAGGACAGGAAAGCTCTGGAAACACCATATATTTT. Variable domain in full (rest from reference TRBV5-1 and TRBJ1-3): KAGVTQTPRYLIKTRGQQVTLSCSPISGHRSVSWYQQTPGQGLQFLFEYFSETQRNKGNFPGRFSGRQFSNSRSEMNVSTLELGDSALYLCASSLGQESSGNTIYFGEGSWLTVV.

The gene calls are TRBV5-1 and TRBJ1-1; the D gene is possibly TRBD1 (6 bases). Germline V gene data show CDR1 as SGHRS and CDR2 as YFSETQ. The V and J ends lost 3 bases and 0 bases respectively, with 15 bases between them. This CDR3 comprises 16 residues. The CDR3, as DNA: TGCGCCAGCAGCTCACAGGGTATGGTTATGAACACTGAAGCTTTCTTT. It yields the protein CASSSQGMVMNTEAFF.

The V gene is TRBV10-3, the J gene TRBJ2-7; 7 nucleotides line up with TRBD1. Germline V gene sequence: CDR1 ENHRY, CDR2 SYGVKD. Trimming removed 3 bases from V and 0 bases from J; junction bases left unmatched: 2. CDR3 size: 14 residues. In DNA, the CDR3 is TGTGCCATCAGTGAACAGGGGTCCTCCTACGAGCAGTACTTC. Its protein is CAISEQGSSYEQYF.

V and J are TRBV29-1 and TRBJ1-1; D call uncertain. Germline V gene sequence: CDR1 SQVTM, CDR2 ANQGSEA. Trimming pared 4 bases from V and 0 bases from J, leaving 9 bases between. The CDR3 runs to 13 residues. The CDR3 sequence: CSVGQDMNTEAFF. CDR3 sequence (DNA): TGCAGCGTTGGTCAGGATATGAACACTGAAGCTTTCTTT.

The V and J genes are TRBV6-6 and TRBJ2-7; 7 bases agree with TRBD2. The CDR3 loop spans 15 amino acids. CDR1 is MNHNY and CDR2 is SVGAGI in the germline V gene (reference sequence). V shed 5 bases and J 3 bases; nucleotides not matched to a gene: 10. CDR3 region: CASSTPSGPYYEQYF. Here the CDR3 DNA reads TGTGCCAGCAGTACCCCTAGCGGCCCCTACTACGAGCAGTACTTC.

The J gene is TRBJ1-2, the V gene TRBV6-5; D gene unclear. The V gene lost 6 bases and the J gene lost 1 base, with 9 bases spanning the gap. Germline CDR1 MNHEY, CDR2 SVGAGI. The CDR3 contains 13 residues. Here the CDR3 DNA reads TGTGCCAGCAGCCGGGGAGGTAACTATGGCTACACCTTC. This encodes CASSRGGNYGYTF.

The chain has TRBV4-3 and TRBJ1-2, with D unclear. Germline CDR1 reads LGHNA; CDR2 reads YSLEER. V gave up 0 bases and J gave up 4 bases, with 9 bases separating them. This CDR3 spans 14 amino acids. In nucleotides, the CDR3 is TGCGCCAGCAGCCAAGAGCTCCAGTTCTATGGCTACACCTTC. This sequence encodes CASSQELQFYGYTF.

Notes on this clone: The sample holds other DNA sequences that translate to the same CDR3. The chain couples TRBV5-4 to TRBJ2-3; D is uncertain. The V end lost 9 bases, the J end lost 6 bases, and 11 bases lay between the germline ends. This CDR3 is 11 amino acids long. The germline gives CDR1 SGHNT, CDR2 YYREEE (reference sequence). The CDR3 spells CAMLAMDTQYF. The CDR3 region has the DNA TGTGCCATGTTAGCTATGGATACGCAGTATTTT.

This chain joins TRBV2 and TRBJ1-3; D is unresolved. Trimming took off 4 bases at V and 1 base at J, with 11 bases between the two ends. CDR3 length equals 15 residues. Germline assignment: CDR1 SNHLY and CDR2 FYNNEI. CDR3 DNA: TGTGCCAGCAGTGCAGTAGACCCTTCTGGAAACACCATATATTTT. It codes for CASSAVDPSGNTIYF.

J is TRBJ2-7 and V is TRBV5-1; TRBD1 matches 11 bases. The germline V gene has CDR1 SGHRS and CDR2 YFSETQ. The CDR3 contains 15 residues. The trim removed 4 bases at V and 4 bases at J, leaving 7 bases unmatched. DNA of the CDR3: TGCGCCAGCAGCACAGCCGGGACAGGGGGGTACGAGCAGTACTTC. It encodes CASSTAGTGGYEQYF.

The chain recombines TRBV4-1 with TRBJ2-1, with D hard to call. CDR1 MGHRA and CDR2 YSYEKL come from the germline V gene. This CDR3 contains 14 residues. Trimming cost V 1 base and J 5 bases, with 9 bases left between them. CDR3: CASSQGIPHNEQFF. The CDR3, as DNA: TGCGCCAGCAGCCAAGGGATCCCCCACAATGAGCAGTTCTTC.

This chain's CDR3 is CASSVLSGKGAGELFF. CDR3 bases: TGTGCCAGCAGCGTTCTAAGCGGGAAGGGAGCCGGGGAGCTGTTTTTT. The chain couples TRBV11-2 to TRBJ2-2, with 7 bases fitting TRBD2. The CDR3 totals 16 residues. Trimming took 5 bases from V and 6 from J; bases not matched to a gene: 12. Germline CDR1 is SGHAT and CDR2 is FQNNGV.

The chain recombines TRBV18 with TRBJ2-3; TRBD2 aligns across 9 bases. The CDR3 totals 15 residues. Trimming cost V 2 bases and J 6 bases; bases outside gene matches: 6. Germline V gives CDR1 KGHSH, CDR2 LQKENI. CDR3 nucleotide sequence: TGTGCCAGCTCACCATGGGTAGCGGGAGAGGATACGCAGTATTTT. Its protein product is CASSPWVAGEDTQYF. Full variable domain (missing parts from reference TRBV18 and TRBJ2-3): NAGVMQNPRHLVRRRGQEARLRCSPMKGHSHVYWYRQLPEEGLKFMVYLQKENIIDESGMPKERFSAEFPKEGPSILRIQQVVRGDSAAYFCASSPWVAGEDTQYFGPGTRLTVL.

The chain uses TRBV6-1 and TRBJ2-5, with D possibly being TRBD1 (5 bases). The CDR3 extends over 15 amino acids. The germline gives CDR1 MNHNS, CDR2 SASEGT. V was shortened by 3 bases and J by 4 bases, with 15 bases between the two germline ends. DNA for the CDR3: TGTGCCAGCAGTGACATTGGGCAGGGTGGAGAGACCCAGTACTTC. It is translated as CASSDIGQGGETQYF.

The rearrangement uses TRBV7-2 and TRBJ2-3; 14 positions agree with TRBD2. Looked up from germline, CDR1 is SGHTA and CDR2 is FQGNSA. Trimming took 5 bases from V and 5 from J; bases not matched to a gene: 3. CDR3 length: 15 residues. This CDR3 is CASSDGTSGGDTQYF. As DNA, the CDR3 is TGTGCCAGCAGCGACGGGACTAGCGGGGGAGATACGCAGTATTTT.

This clone was seen a handful of times. The chain carries TRBV30 and TRBJ2-5; D might be TRBD1 or TRBD2, each matching 7 bases. The V end lost 3 bases, the J end lost 4 bases, and 15 bases lay between the germline ends. The CDR3 has 14 amino acids. Germline V gives CDR1 GTSNPN, CDR2 SVGIG (reference sequence). CDR3 nucleotide sequence: TGTGCCTGGAGGGGCAGGGGGAGGGGAGAGACCCAGTACTTC. It yields the protein CAWRGRGRGETQYF. Combining the CDR3 with reference TRBV30 and TRBJ2-5 gives the whole variable domain SQTIHQWPATLVQPVGSPLSLECTVEGTSNPNLYWYRQAAGRGLQLLFYSVGIGQISSEVPQNLSASRPQDRQFILSSKKLLLSDSGFYLCAWRGRGRGETQYFGPGTRLLVL.

The gene calls are TRBV5-1 and TRBJ2-7; no clear D gene. Trimming removed 0 bases from V and 7 bases from J, with 14 bases in between. The CDR3 has 14 residues. Germline CDR1 reads SGHRS; CDR2 reads YFSETQ. For the CDR3, the DNA is TGCGCCAGCAGCTTGGGACTCCCAGGTGGGGAGCAGTACTTC. Translation gives CASSLGLPGGEQYF. Full variable domain (rest looked up from reference TRBV5-1 and TRBJ2-7): KAGVTQTPRYLIKTRGQQVTLSCSPISGHRSVSWYQQTPGQGLQFLFEYFSETQRNKGNFPGRFSGRQFSNSRSEMNVSTLELGDSALYLCASSLGLPGGEQYFGPGTRLTVT.

The chain combines TRBV7-2 with TRBJ1-2; TRBD1 might be the D (5 bases). V was cut by 2 bases and J by 2 bases, with 6 bases left in between. This CDR3 is 13 amino acids long. CDR1 and CDR2 from the germline V gene are SGHTA and FQGNSA. The CDR3 spells CASSLPGNYGYTF. As DNA, the CDR3 is TGTGCCAGCAGCTTACCAGGGAACTATGGCTACACCTTC.

This clone was observed once. The chain recombines TRBV30 with TRBJ1-5; 7 bases match TRBD1. CDR3 size: 15 residues. Germline V lookup: CDR1 GTSNPN, CDR2 SVGIG (reference sequence). V lost 4 bases, J lost 0 bases, and 6 bases stayed unmatched. The CDR3 loop reads CAWTSGTVSNQPQHF. The CDR3 coding sequence is TGTGCCTGGACATCCGGGACAGTTAGCAATCAGCCCCAGCATTTT. Full variable domain (missing parts from reference TRBV30 and TRBJ1-5): SQTIHQWPATLVQPVGSPLSLECTVEGTSNPNLYWYRQAAGRGLQLLFYSVGIGQISSEVPQNLSASRPQDRQFILSSKKLLLSDSGFYLCAWTSGTVSNQPQHFGDGTRLSIL.

This clone was seen once. CDR3 amino acids: CASSPSSDTDTQYF. CDR3 coding DNA: TGTGCCAGCTCACCATCTAGCGACACAGATACGCAGTATTTT. The chain uses TRBV18 and TRBJ2-3, with D possibly matching TRBD2 (6 bases). CDR1 and CDR2 from the germline V gene are KGHSH and LQKENI. This CDR3 is built from 14 residues. V lost 2 bases, J lost 2 bases, and 8 bases lay in between.

This chain links TRBV7-9 with TRBJ2-1, with D perhaps matching TRBD2 (5 bases). Germline CDR1 and CDR2: SEHNR and FQNEAQ (reference sequence). Trimming removed 3 bases at V and 4 bases at J, with 10 bases between. CDR3 length: 14 amino acids. The chain's CDR3 is CASSLERPYNEQFF. The CDR3 coding sequence is TGTGCCAGCAGCTTGGAGCGGCCTTACAATGAGCAGTTCTTC.

CDR3 nucleotide sequence: TGTGCCAGCAGCCCCCCGAGAAGCGGGAGGGGTCGTGAGCAGTTCTTC. It yields the protein CASSPPRSGRGREQFF. The V gene is TRBV7-9, the J gene TRBJ2-1, with 10 bases aligning to TRBD2. The CDR3 runs to 16 residues. Germline values: CDR1 SEHNR, CDR2 FQNEAQ (reference sequence). The ends lost 5 bases at V and 9 bases at J; junction bases unmatched: 13. Together with reference TRBV7-9 and TRBJ2-1, the CDR3 gives the full variable domain: DTGVSQNPRHKITKRGQNVTFRCDPISEHNRLYWYRQTLGQGPEFLTYFQNEAQLEKSRLLSDRFSAERPKGSFSTLEIQRTEQGDSAMYLCASSPPRSGRGREQFFGPGTRLTVL.

This clone was detected once. The CDR3 reads CASGAPRAIGNTGELFF. The CDR3 DNA is TGTGCCAGCGGCGCCCCACGGGCAATTGGGAACACCGGGGAGCTGTTTTTT. V and J are TRBV19 and TRBJ2-2, with no clear D. Trimming removed 9 bases from V and 1 base from J, with 21 bases in between. The CDR3 is 17 residues long. CDR1 is LNHDA, CDR2 SQIVND, per germline (reference sequence).